Below, 8 T cell receptor beta chains from the same sample are listed, as sequenced in a study of tissue T cells after allogeneic stem cell transplantation. Sequenced by immunoSEQ multiplex PCR; TCRdb stores in-frame clones only, minus some. The data contain fewer than 7,500 clones, approximately 46% of them singletons. Time point reported: mouse harvest day 7 after allogeneic transplant. Tail vein injection delivered 10^7 T-cell-depleted bone marrow cells and 10^6 splenic CD5+ T cells. The sample comprised gut tissue. The receptors come from a female BALB/c mouse given C57BL/6 T cells with graft-versus-host disease after an allogeneic hematopoietic cell transplant.

As to this clone: Genes and germline come from the mouse. Read coverage stops 1 residue before the CDR3 terminus; the germline J gene supplies the remainder. The rearrangement joins TRBV3 to TRBJ2-5; TRBD2 aligns across 8 bases. The CDR3 is made up of 13 amino acids. V gave up 5 bases and J gave up 4 bases; unmatched junction bases: 2. The germline V gene encodes CDR1 SNHLY and CDR2 FYNGKV (reference sequence). The CDR3 DNA, read in part, is TGTGCCAGCAGCAAGACTGGGGAAGACACCCAGTAC. Protein sequence: CASSKTGEDTQY. The full CDR3 sequence reads CASSKTGEDTQYF. Full variable domain (outside the CDR3, taken from reference TRBV3 and TRBJ2-5): GPKVLQIPSHQIIDMGQMVTLNCDPVSNHLYFYWYKQILGQQMEFLVNFYNGKVMEKSKLFKDQFSVERPDGSYFTLKIQPTALEDSAVYFCASSKTGEDTQYFGPGTRLLVL.

Comment on this clone: Mouse gene names apply. The missing CDR3 end, 1 residue past where the read stops, is filled in from the germline J gene. The chain has TRBV26 and TRBJ2-5; 8 bases are a match to TRBD2. The CDR3 consists of 16 residues. Germline CDR1 KGHPV, CDR2 FQNQEV (reference sequence). J lost 2 bases, V lost 2 bases, and 6 bases had no gene match. Incomplete CDR3 DNA: TGTGCCAGCAGTCTGGCGGGGTGGGGGGGCCAAGACACCCAGTAC. Its translation: CASSLAGWGGQDTQY. The CDR3 as a whole reads CASSLAGWGGQDTQYF.

As regards this clone: All gene names here are mouse names. The CDR3 extends 1 residue past the end of the read, so its final part is completed from the germline J gene. This chain links TRBV26 with TRBJ2-3, with no clear D. CDR3 length equals 13 residues. Germline CDR1 and CDR2: KGHPV and FQNQEV (reference sequence). Trimming removed 5 bases at V and 0 bases at J, with 6 bases between. CDR3 DNA, as far as it was read: TGTGCCAGCAGTGTCTATAGTGCAGAAACGCTGTAT. It yields the protein CASSVYSAETLY. The entire CDR3 sequence reads CASSVYSAETLYF. Combining the CDR3 with reference TRBV26 and TRBJ2-3 gives the whole variable domain NSKVIQTPRYLVKGQGQKAKMRCIPEKGHPVVFWYQQNKNNEFKFLINFQNQEVLQQIDMTEKRFSAECPSNSPCSLEIQSSEAGDSALYLCASSVYSAETLYFGSGTRLTVL.

With regard to this clone: The germline and genes are mouse ones. The CDR3 extends 1 residue past the end of the read, so its final part is completed from the germline J gene. The V gene is TRBV16, the J gene TRBJ2-5, with D tentatively TRBD2 (7 bases). The CDR3 is 14 residues long. V was clipped by 0 bases and J by 6 bases, with 10 bases between them. Per germline, CDR1 SGHSA and CDR2 FRNQAP. The CDR3 sequence is CASSLDGGRDTQYF. The sequenced CDR3 bases are TGTGCAAGCAGCTTAGATGGGGGGCGCGACACCCAGTAC.

In the case of this clone: Gene names and germline refer to mouse. With the read ending 1 residue before the CDR3 end, the germline J gene is used to fill in that end. The V gene is TRBV23, the J gene TRBJ2-7; the table's TRBD1 call for D was not verified on the DNA. The germline gives CDR1 KGHTA, CDR2 FQNQQP. The CDR3 contains 13 residues. The CDR3 loop reads CSSSPQGSYEQYF. The DNA read from the CDR3 is TGCTCCAGCAGTCCACAGGGCTCCTATGAACAGTAC. Full variable domain (remainder filled in from reference TRBV23 and TRBJ2-7): DAAVTQKPRYLIKMKGQEAEMKCIPEKGHTAVFWYQQKQSKELKFLIYFQNQQPLDQIDMVKERFSAVCPSSSLCSLGIRTCEAEDSALYLCSSSPQGSYEQYFGPGTRLTVL.

As regards this clone: Gene names are mouse gene names. The CDR3 end falls 1 residue outside the read, so it is completed with the germline J gene. V and J are TRBV26 and TRBJ1-2, with 9 bases that match TRBD1. Unmatched junction bases numbered 9, after V lost 4 bases and J lost 0 bases. This CDR3 contains 17 residues. Germline V lookup: CDR1 KGHPV, CDR2 FQNQEV (reference sequence). CDR3 DNA, as far as it was read: TGTGCCAGCAGTCCGGTCCCGGGACAGGGTTCAAACTCCGACTACACC. Encoded protein: CASSPVPGQGSNSDYT. The whole CDR3 sequence is CASSPVPGQGSNSDYTF. Full variable domain (remainder filled in from reference TRBV26 and TRBJ1-2): NSKVIQTPRYLVKGQGQKAKMRCIPEKGHPVVFWYQQNKNNEFKFLINFQNQEVLQQIDMTEKRFSAECPSNSPCSLEIQSSEAGDSALYLCASSPVPGQGSNSDYTFGSGTRLLVI.

A note on this clone: Any gene name here is a mouse gene name. The read terminates 1 residue ahead of where the CDR3 ends, so the germline J gene completes it. The J gene is TRBJ2-4, the V gene TRBV3, with 9 bases aligning to TRBD2. The CDR3 totals 16 residues. The J segment lost 0 bases and the V segment lost 3 bases, leaving 4 bases of the junction unmatched. Germline loops: CDR1 SNHLY, CDR2 FYNGKV (reference sequence). The DNA read from the CDR3 is TGTGCCAGCAGCTTTGACTGGGGGACGAGTCAAAACACCTTGTAC. Its translation is CASSFDWGTSQNTLY. The full CDR3 protein reads CASSFDWGTSQNTLYF.

In the case of this clone: The genes are named according to mouse. The read is 1 residue too short to cover the CDR3 end, so that end is filled in from the germline J gene. The same CDR3 also results from other DNA sequences found in this sample. The V call is TRBV26, the J call TRBJ2-5, with D possibly matching TRBD1 (5 bases). V was clipped by 6 bases and J by 0 bases, with 10 bases between them. CDR3 size: 14 residues. Germline V gene lookup returns CDR1 KGHPV and CDR2 FQNQEV (reference sequence). The DNA read from the CDR3 is TGTGCCAGCAGCCGGACAATTAACCAAGACACCCAGTAC. It yields the protein CASSRTINQDTQY. The whole CDR3 protein is CASSRTINQDTQYF. The complete variable domain, with remaining parts taken from reference TRBV26 and TRBJ2-5, reads NSKVIQTPRYLVKGQGQKAKMRCIPEKGHPVVFWYQQNKNNEFKFLINFQNQEVLQQIDMTEKRFSAECPSNSPCSLEIQSSEAGDSALYLCASSRTINQDTQYFGPGTRLLVL.